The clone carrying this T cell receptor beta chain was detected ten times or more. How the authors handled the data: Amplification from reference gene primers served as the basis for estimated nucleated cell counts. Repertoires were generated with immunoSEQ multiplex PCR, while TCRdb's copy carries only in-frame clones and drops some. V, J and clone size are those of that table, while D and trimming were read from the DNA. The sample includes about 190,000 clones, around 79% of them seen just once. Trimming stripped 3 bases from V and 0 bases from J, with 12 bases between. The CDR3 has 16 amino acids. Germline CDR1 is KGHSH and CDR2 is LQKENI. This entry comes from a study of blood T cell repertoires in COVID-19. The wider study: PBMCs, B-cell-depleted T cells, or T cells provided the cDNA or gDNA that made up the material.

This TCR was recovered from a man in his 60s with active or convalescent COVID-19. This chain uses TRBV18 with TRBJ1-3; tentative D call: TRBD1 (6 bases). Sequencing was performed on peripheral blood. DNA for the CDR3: TGTGCCAGCTCACCGGACAGCTCTGACTCTGGAAACACCATATATTTT. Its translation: CASSPDSSDSGNTIYF. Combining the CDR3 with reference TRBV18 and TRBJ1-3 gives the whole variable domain NAGVMQNPRHLVRRRGQEARLRCSPMKGHSHVYWYRQLPEEGLKFMVYLQKENIIDESGMPKERFSAEFPKEGPSILRIQQVVRGDSAAYFCASSPDSSDSGNTIYFGEGSWLTVV.